These T cell receptor beta chains were read from a single sample in a study of T cell responses to AZD1222 COVID-19 vaccine. The protocol was immunoSEQ multiplex PCR, while the TCRdb copy is restricted to in-frame clones and leaves out a portion. The profile shows fewer than 80,000 clones, more than 70% of them singletons. Sequencing used peripheral blood, obtained 28 days after the second dose of the MenACWY control vaccine. These receptor sequences come from an adult who received the MenACWY meningococcal vaccine as a control. CDR3s include the opening cysteine and the closing phenylalanine or tryptophan. A D gene is named only where the DNA matches it firmly. Size is stated for part of the rows, as once, few or many counts, or as a class when the clone is expanded.

- | TRBJ2-5 | TRBD1 | TRBV7-6 | CASSLAGRGLETQYF | TGTGCCAGCAGCTTAGCGGGCAGGGGGCTCGAGACCCAGTACTTC
once | TRBJ1-1 | - | TRBV19 | CASSQGMNTEAFF | TGTGCCAGTAGCCAGGGGATGAACACTGAAGCTTTCTTT
- | TRBJ1-5 | - | TRBV28 | CASLQGSNQPQHF | TGTGCCAGCCTCCAGGGTAGCAATCAGCCCCAGCATTTT
once | TRBJ2-2 | TRBD2 | TRBV5-1 | CASSQTSGGATGELFF | TGCGCCAGCAGCCAAACTAGCGGGGGAGCGACCGGGGAGCTGTTTTTT
- | TRBJ2-7 | - | TRBV29-1 | CSATGTWRREQYF | TGCAGCGCTACCGGGACTTGGCGTAGAGAGCAGTACTTC
- | TRBJ2-2 | TRBD2 | TRBV19 | CASSIDQGLAGAANTGELFF | TGTGCCAGTAGTATAGATCAGGGACTAGCGGGGGCCGCGAACACCGGGGAGCTGTTTTTT
- | TRBJ2-3 | - | TRBV30 | CAWSILRGDTQYF | TGTGCCTGGAGTATACTAAGAGGAGATACGCAGTATTTT
once | TRBJ2-3 | TRBD2 | TRBV6-6 | CASSPQGAGGTDTQYF | TGTGCCAGCAGTCCACAAGGAGCGGGGGGCACAGATACGCAGTATTTT
- | TRBJ1-5 | - | TRBV6-4 | CASSPSGVNQPQHF | TGTGCCAGCAGCCCGTCGGGAGTCAATCAGCCCCAGCATTTT
- | TRBJ2-3 | TRBD2 | TRBV3-1/TRBV3-2 | CASSQEASGNTDTQYF | TGTGCCAGCAGCCAAGAGGCTAGCGGGAACACAGATACGCAGTATTTT
- | TRBJ2-5 | TRBD2 | TRBV28 | CASSLIPSGGRETQYF | TGTGCCAGCAGTTTAATCCCTAGCGGGGGCCGGGAGACCCAGTACTTC
- | TRBJ1-2 | - | TRBV7-9 | CASSWPQGGYTF | TGTGCCAGCAGCTGGCCCCAGGGGGGCTACACCTTC
- | TRBJ1-2 | - | TRBV20-1 | CSARAGPGYTF | TGCAGTGCTAGAGCAGGGCCGGGCTACACCTTC
- | TRBJ1-1 | - | TRBV4-1 | CASSQSTGYSEAFF | TGCGCCAGCAGCCAATCTACAGGGTACAGTGAAGCTTTCTTT
- | TRBJ1-2 | - | TRBV2 | CASAGLRGYTF | TGTGCCAGCGCAGGACTGCGGGGCTACACCTTC
- | TRBJ1-2 | - | TRBV9 | CASSPRTKQNYTF | TGTGCCAGCAGCCCACGGACGAAGCAGAACTACACCTTC
- | TRBJ1-6 | TRBD1 | TRBV19 | CASSIPRDRVGSPLHF | TGTGCCAGTAGTATCCCCCGGGACAGGGTCGGTTCACCCCTCCACTTT
- | TRBJ2-3 | - | TRBV5-4 | CASSLVGGSTDTQYF | TGTGCCAGCAGCTTGGTGGGAGGCAGCACAGATACGCAGTATTTT
- | TRBJ1-1 | - | TRBV6-5 | CASSRFQGRNTEAFF | TGTGCCAGCAGTCGTTTTCAGGGGAGGAACACTGAAGCTTTCTTT
- | TRBJ2-7 | - | TRBV7-9 | CASSPDSGISSSYEQYF | TGTGCCAGCAGCCCGGATTCCGGGATATCAAGCTCCTACGAGCAGTACTTC
- | TRBJ1-1 | TRBD1 | TRBV11-3 | CASSRQGGTEAFF | TGTGCCAGCAGCCGACAGGGAGGGACTGAAGCTTTCTTT
- | TRBJ2-7 | - | TRBV5-1 | CASSLVGDSLYEQYF | TGCGCCAGCAGCTTGGTAGGAGACAGCTTATACGAGCAGTACTTC
- | TRBJ2-6 | TRBD1 | TRBV5-1 | CASSLTGAGANVLTF | TGCGCCAGCAGCTTGACAGGGGCTGGGGCCAACGTCCTGACTTTC
- | TRBJ2-2 | TRBD1 | TRBV23-1 | CASSFLTGGQKKTTNTGELFF | TGCGCCAGCAGCTTCCTGACAGGGGGCCAGAAAAAAACTACGAACACCGGGGAGCTGTTTTTT
- | TRBJ1-6 | - | TRBV30 | CAWSGEGFGAVHSPLHF | TGTGCCTGGAGTGGGGAGGGGTTTGGGGCAGTTCATTCACCCCTCCACTTT
- | TRBJ2-5 | - | TRBV9 | CASSVGGGVETQYF | TGTGCCAGCAGCGTAGGAGGCGGGGTAGAGACCCAGTACTTC
- | TRBJ1-5 | - | TRBV6-6 | CASGRNQPQHF | TGTGCCAGCGGACGAAATCAGCCCCAGCATTTT
- | TRBJ2-7 | TRBD1 | TRBV3-1/TRBV3-2 | CASSLTRDSYEQYF | TGTGCCAGCAGCCTAACCCGGGACAGCTACGAGCAGTACTTC
- | TRBJ2-3 | - | TRBV6-6 | CASSFPGADTQYF | TGTGCCAGCAGTTTCCCCGGAGCAGATACGCAGTATTTT
- | TRBJ2-7 | - | TRBV7-9 | CASSPGQSYEQYF | TGTGCCAGCAGCCCTGGACAGAGTTACGAGCAGTACTTC
few | TRBJ2-5 | TRBD2 | TRBV19 | CASSVGLAGGGTQYF | TGTGCCAGTAGTGTTGGACTAGCGGGGGGCGGAACCCAGTACTTC
- | TRBJ2-3 | TRBD2 | TRBV19 | CASSIGGGTDTQYF | TGTGCCAGTAGTATAGGGGGGGGAACAGATACGCAGTATTTT
- | TRBJ1-4 | - | TRBV10-3 | CAIRATNFGEKLFF | TGTGCCATCAGAGCCACCAATTTCGGGGAAAAACTGTTTTTT
- | TRBJ1-3 | - | TRBV2 | CASSGLRSSGNTIYF | TGTGCCAGCAGTGGACTCAGGAGCTCTGGAAACACCATATATTTT
- | TRBJ2-3 | - | TRBV7-2 | CASRLDGGAQDTQYF | TGTGCCAGCCGGCTAGATGGGGGGGCGCAAGATACGCAGTATTTT
many | TRBJ1-1 | - | TRBV27 | CASSLFQGLTNTEAFF | TGTGCCAGCAGTTTATTTCAGGGATTAACGAACACTGAAGCTTTCTTT
- | TRBJ2-2 | - | TRBV15 | CATSREPQGGTGELFF | TGTGCCACCAGCAGAGAACCCCAGGGGGGCACCGGGGAGCTGTTTTTT
- | TRBJ1-1 | - | TRBV5-1 | CASRTATNTEAFF | TGCGCCAGCAGGACAGCGACGAACACTGAAGCTTTCTTT
- | TRBJ1-6 | TRBD1 | TRBV28 | CASSPWTGGDNSPLHF | TGTGCCAGCAGTCCCTGGACAGGGGGGGATAATTCACCCCTCCACTTT
- | TRBJ2-7 | - | TRBV11-2 | CASSLIRRSTAYEQYF | TGTGCCAGCAGCTTGATCCGACGGAGCACCGCCTACGAGCAGTACTTC
- | TRBJ1-6 | - | TRBV2 | CASSTGGDSPLHF | TGTGCCAGCTCTACCGGGGGGGATTCACCCCTCCACTTT
few | TRBJ1-6 | - | TRBV27 | CASSFQSYNSPLHF | TGTGCCAGCAGTTTTCAGAGCTATAATTCACCCCTCCACTTT
- | TRBJ1-2 | TRBD1 | TRBV3-1/TRBV3-2 | CASSQDVSPDRDEAGYTF | TGTGCCAGCAGCCAAGACGTTAGCCCTGACAGGGATGAGGCTGGCTACACCTTC
once | TRBJ1-6 | - | TRBV5-1 | CASSETDSYNSPLHF | TGCGCCAGCAGCGAAACAGACTCCTATAATTCACCCCTCCACTTT
- | TRBJ2-1 | - | TRBV9 | CASSAQGGGEQFF | TGTGCCAGCAGCGCCCAGGGGGGGGGCGAGCAGTTCTTC
- | TRBJ1-5 | - | TRBV4-2 | CASSQDRGTNQPQHF | TGTGCCAGCAGCCAAGACAGGGGAACGAATCAGCCCCAGCATTTT